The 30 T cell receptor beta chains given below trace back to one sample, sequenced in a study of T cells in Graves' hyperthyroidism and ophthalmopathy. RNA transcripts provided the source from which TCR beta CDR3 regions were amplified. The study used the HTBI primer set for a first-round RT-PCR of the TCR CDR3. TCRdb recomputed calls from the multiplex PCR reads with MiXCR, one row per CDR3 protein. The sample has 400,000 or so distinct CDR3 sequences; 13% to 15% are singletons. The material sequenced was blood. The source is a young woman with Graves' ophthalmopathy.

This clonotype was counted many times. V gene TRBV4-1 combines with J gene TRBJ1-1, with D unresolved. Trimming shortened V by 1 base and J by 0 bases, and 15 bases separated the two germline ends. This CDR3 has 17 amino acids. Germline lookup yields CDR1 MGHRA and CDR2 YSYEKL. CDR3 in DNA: TGCGCCAGCAGCCAAGGGATACAAGTATCCATGAACACTGAAGCTTTCTTT. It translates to CASSQGIQVSMNTEAFF.

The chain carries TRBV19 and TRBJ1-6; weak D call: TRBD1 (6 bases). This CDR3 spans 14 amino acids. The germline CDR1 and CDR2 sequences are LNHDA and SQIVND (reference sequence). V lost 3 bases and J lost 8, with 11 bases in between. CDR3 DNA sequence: TGTGCCAGTAGTATGGAAAGGGGGTATTCACCCCTCCACTTT. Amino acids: CASSMERGYSPLHF.

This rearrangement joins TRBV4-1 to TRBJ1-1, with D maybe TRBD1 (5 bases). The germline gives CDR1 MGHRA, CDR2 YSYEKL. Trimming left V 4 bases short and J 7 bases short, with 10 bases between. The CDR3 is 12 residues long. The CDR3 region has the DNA TGCGCCAGCAGCCGGCCCGACAGTGAAGCTTTCTTT. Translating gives CASSRPDSEAFF.

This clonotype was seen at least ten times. The CDR3 sequence: CSSGTGRGEQYF. The CDR3 DNA reads as TGCAGTTCCGGGACAGGGCGGGGGGAGCAGTACTTC. The gene calls are TRBV20-1 and TRBJ2-7; 9 nucleotides agree with TRBD1. CDR1 and CDR2 from the germline V gene are DFQATT and SNEGSKA (reference sequence). The CDR3 is 12 amino acids. V lost 8 bases and J lost 7; bases outside the gene matches: 9.

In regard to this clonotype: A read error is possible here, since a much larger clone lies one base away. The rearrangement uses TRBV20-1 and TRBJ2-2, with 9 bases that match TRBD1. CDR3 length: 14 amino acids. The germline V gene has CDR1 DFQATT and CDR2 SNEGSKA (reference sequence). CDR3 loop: CCARDRDGAGELFF. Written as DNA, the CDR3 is TGCTGTGCTAGGGACAGGGACGGGGCCGGGGAGCTGTTTTTT.

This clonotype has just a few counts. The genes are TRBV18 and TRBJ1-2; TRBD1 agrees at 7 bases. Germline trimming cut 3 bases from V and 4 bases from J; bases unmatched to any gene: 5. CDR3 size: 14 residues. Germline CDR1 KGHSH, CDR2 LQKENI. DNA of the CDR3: TGTGCCAGCTCACCGGATAGGACAGGCTATGGCTACACCTTC. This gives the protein CASSPDRTGYGYTF. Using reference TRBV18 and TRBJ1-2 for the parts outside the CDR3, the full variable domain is NAGVMQNPRHLVRRRGQEARLRCSPMKGHSHVYWYRQLPEEGLKFMVYLQKENIIDESGMPKERFSAEFPKEGPSILRIQQVVRGDSAAYFCASSPDRTGYGYTFGSGTRLTVV.

DNA of the CDR3: TGTGCCAGCAGCACCCGGGAGCTATACAATGAGCAGTTCTTC. Residues: CASSTRELYNEQFF. This chain joins TRBV9 and TRBJ2-1; weak D call: TRBD2 (6 bases). Trimming cost V 4 bases and J 4 bases, with 12 bases left between them. This CDR3 has 14 residues. Germline CDR1 and CDR2: SGDLS and YYNGEE.

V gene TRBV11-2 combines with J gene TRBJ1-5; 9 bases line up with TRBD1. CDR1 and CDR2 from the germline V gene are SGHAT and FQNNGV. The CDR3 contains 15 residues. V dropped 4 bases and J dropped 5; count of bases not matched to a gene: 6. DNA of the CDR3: TGTGCCAGCAGCTCCACCGGGACAGGGTATCAGCCCCAGCATTTT. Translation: CASSSTGTGYQPQHF. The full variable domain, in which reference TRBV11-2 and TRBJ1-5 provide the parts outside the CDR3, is EAGVAQSPRYKIIEKRQSVAFWCNPISGHATLYWYQQILGQGPKLLIQFQNNGVVDDSQLPKDRFSAERLKGVDSTLKIQPAKLEDSAVYLCASSSTGTGYQPQHFGDGTRLSIL.

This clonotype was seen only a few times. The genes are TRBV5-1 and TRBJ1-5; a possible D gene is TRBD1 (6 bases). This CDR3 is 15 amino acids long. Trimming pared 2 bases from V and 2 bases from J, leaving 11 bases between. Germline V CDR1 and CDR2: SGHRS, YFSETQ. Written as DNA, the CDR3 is TGCGCCAGCAGCTTAGGGGGGTCTCGCAATCAGCCCCAGCATTTT. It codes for CASSLGGSRNQPQHF.

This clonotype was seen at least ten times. The CDR3 DNA follows: TGTGCCAGCAGCTTAGGGTTCGGAGCGGGGGTATTAACAGATACGCAGTATTTT. Protein product: CASSLGFGAGVLTDTQYF. The chain recombines TRBV11-3 with TRBJ2-3, with 8 nucleotides matching TRBD2. CDR3 length equals 18 residues. Germline CDR1 and CDR2: SGHNT and YENEEA. J gave up 3 bases and V 1 base, and 12 bases lay outside the gene matches.

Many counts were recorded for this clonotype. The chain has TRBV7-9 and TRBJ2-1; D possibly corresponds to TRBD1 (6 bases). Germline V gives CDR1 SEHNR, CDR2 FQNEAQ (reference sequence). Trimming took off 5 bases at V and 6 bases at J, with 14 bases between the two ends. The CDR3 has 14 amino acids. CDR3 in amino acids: CASSPDRPSNEQFF. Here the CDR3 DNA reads TGTGCCAGCAGCCCGGACAGACCCTCCAATGAGCAGTTCTTC.

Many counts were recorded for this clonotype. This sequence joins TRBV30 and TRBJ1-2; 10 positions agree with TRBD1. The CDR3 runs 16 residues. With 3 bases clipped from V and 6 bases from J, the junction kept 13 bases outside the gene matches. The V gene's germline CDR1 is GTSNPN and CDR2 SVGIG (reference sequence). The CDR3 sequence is CAWREYLSGQGNGYTF. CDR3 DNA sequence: TGTGCCTGGAGAGAATACCTTTCGGGACAGGGGAATGGCTACACCTTC.

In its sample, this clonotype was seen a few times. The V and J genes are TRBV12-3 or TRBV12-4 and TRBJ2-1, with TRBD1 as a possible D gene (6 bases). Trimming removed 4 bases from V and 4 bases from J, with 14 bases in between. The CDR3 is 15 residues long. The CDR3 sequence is CASSSVTDSYNEQFF. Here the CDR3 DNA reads TGTGCCAGCAGTTCAGTGACGGACAGTTACAATGAGCAGTTCTTC.

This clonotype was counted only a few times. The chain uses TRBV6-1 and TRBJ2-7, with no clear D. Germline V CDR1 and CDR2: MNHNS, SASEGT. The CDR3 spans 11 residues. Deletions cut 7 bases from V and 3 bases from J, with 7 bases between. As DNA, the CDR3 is TGTGCCAGCAAAACAAGCTACGAGCAGTACTTC. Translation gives CASKTSYEQYF.

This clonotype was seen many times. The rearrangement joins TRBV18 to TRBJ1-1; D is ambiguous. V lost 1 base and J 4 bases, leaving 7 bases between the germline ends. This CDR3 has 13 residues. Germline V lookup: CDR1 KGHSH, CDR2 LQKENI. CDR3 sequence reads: CASSPRSSTEAFF. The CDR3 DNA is TGTGCCAGCTCACCACGGTCCAGCACTGAAGCTTTCTTT.

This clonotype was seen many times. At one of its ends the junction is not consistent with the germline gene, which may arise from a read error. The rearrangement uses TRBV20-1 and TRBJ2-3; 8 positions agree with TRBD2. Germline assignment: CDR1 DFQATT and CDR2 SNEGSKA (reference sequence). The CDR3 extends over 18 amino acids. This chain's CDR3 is CSARDGSGTSRGEDTQYF. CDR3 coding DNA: TGCAGTGCGAGAGATGGTAGCGGGACCAGCCGGGGGGAAGATACGCAGTATTTT.

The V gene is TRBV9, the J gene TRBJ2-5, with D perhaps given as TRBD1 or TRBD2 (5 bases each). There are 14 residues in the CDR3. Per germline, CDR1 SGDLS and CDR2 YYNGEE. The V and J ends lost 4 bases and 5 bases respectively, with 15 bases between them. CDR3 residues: CASSSGPLVETQYF. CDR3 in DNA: TGTGCCAGCAGCTCGGGACCCTTGGTGGAGACCCAGTACTTC.

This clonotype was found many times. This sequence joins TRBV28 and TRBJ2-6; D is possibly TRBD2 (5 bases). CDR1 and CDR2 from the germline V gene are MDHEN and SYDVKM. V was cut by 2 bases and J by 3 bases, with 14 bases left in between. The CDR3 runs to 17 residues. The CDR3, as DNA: TGTGCCAGCAGTTTAGGCCTCGGGGTTGGTGGGGCCAACGTCCTGACTTTC. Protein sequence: CASSLGLGVGGANVLTF.

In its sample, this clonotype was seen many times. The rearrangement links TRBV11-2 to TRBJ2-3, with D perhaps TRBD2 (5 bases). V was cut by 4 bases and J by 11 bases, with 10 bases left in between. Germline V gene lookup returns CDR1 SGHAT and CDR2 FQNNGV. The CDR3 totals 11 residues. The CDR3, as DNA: TGTGCCAGCAGCTCCGGGGAAAAGCAGTATTTT. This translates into CASSSGEKQYF.

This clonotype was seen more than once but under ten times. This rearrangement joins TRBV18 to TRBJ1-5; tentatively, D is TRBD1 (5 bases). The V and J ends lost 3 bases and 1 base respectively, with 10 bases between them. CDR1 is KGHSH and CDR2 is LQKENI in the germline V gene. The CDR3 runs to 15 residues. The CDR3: CASSPGAASNQPQHF. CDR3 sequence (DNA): TGTGCCAGCTCACCCGGGGCAGCAAGCAATCAGCCCCAGCATTTT.

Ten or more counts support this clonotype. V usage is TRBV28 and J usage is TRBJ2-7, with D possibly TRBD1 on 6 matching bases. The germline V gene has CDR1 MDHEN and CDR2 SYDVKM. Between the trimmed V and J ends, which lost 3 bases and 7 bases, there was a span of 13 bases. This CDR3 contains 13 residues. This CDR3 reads CASSFQGTYEQYF. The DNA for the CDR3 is TGTGCCAGCAGTTTCCAGGGGACGTATGAGCAGTACTTC.

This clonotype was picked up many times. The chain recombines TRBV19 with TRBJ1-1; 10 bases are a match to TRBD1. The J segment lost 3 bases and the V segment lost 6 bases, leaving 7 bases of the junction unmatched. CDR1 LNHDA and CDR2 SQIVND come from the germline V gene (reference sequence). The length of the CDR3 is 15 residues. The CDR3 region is CASRRQGAPDTEAFF. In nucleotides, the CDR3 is TGTGCCAGTAGAAGACAGGGGGCGCCGGACACTGAAGCTTTCTTT.

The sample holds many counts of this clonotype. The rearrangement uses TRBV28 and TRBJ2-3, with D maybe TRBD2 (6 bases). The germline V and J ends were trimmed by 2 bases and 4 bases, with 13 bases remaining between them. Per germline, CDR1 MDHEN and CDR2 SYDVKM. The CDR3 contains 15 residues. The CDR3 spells CASSLRRGSADTQYF. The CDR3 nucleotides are TGTGCCAGCAGTTTAAGGCGGGGATCGGCAGATACGCAGTATTTT.

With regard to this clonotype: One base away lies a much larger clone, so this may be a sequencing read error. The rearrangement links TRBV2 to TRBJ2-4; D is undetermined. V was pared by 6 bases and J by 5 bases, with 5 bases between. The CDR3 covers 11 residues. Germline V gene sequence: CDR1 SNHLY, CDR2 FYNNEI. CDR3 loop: CASSLENIQYF. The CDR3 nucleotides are TGTGCCAGCAGCCTTGAAAACATTCAGTACTTC.

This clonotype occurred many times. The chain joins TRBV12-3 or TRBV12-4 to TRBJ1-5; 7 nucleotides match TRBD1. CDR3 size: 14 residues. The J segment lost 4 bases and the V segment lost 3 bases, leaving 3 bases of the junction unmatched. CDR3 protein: CASSFRQGNQPQHF. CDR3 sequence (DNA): TGTGCCAGCAGTTTCCGACAGGGAAATCAGCCCCAGCATTTT.

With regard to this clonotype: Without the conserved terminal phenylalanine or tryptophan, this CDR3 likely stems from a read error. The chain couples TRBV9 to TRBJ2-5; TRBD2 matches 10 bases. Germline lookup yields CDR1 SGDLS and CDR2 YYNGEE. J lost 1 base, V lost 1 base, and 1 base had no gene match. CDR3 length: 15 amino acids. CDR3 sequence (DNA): TGTGCCAGCAGCGTAAGCGGGGGGGCCCAAGAGACCCAGTACTCC. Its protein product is CASSVSGGAQETQYS.

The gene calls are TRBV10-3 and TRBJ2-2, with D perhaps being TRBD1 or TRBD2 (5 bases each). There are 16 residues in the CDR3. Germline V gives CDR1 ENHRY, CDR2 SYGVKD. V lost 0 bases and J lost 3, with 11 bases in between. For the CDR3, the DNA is TGTGCCATCAGTGAGTCGGGGGAAGAGCACACCGGGGAGCTGTTTTTT. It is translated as CAISESGEEHTGELFF.

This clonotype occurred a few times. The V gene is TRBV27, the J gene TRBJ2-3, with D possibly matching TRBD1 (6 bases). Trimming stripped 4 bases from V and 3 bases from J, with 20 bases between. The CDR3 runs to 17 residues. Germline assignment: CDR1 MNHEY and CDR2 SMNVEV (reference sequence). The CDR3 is CASSSVETGYVTDTQYF. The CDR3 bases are TGTGCCAGCAGTTCAGTAGAGACAGGATACGTGACAGATACGCAGTATTTT.

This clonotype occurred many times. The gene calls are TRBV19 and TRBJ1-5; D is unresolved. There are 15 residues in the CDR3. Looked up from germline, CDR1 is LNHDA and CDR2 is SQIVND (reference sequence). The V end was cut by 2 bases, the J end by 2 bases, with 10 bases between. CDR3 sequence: CASSILPLGNQPQHF. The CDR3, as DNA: TGTGCCAGTAGTATATTGCCTCTAGGCAATCAGCCCCAGCATTTT. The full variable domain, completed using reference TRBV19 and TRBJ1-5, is DGGITQSPKYLFRKEGQNVTLSCEQNLNHDAMYWYRQDPGQGLRLIYYSQIVNDFQKGDIAEGYSVSREKKESFPLTVTSAQKNPTAFYLCASSILPLGNQPQHFGDGTRLSIL.

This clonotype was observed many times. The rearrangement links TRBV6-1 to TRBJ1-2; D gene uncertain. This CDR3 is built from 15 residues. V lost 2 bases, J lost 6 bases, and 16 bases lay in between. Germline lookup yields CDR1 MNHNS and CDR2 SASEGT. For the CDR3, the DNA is TGTGCCAGCAGTGAATTTGGCCATCCTAGAGATGGCTACACCTTC. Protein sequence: CASSEFGHPRDGYTF.